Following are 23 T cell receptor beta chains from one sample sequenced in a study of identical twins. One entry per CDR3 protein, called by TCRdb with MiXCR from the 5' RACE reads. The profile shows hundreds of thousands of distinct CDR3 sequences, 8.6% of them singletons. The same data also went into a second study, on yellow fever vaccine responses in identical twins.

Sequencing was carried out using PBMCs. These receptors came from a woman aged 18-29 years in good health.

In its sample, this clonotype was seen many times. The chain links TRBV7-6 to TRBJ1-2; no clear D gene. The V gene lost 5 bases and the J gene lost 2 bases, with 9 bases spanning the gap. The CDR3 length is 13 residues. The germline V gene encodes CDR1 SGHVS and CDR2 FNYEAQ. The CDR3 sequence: CASSKEVNYGYTF. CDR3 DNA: TGTGCCAGCAGCAAAGAGGTGAACTATGGCTACACCTTC.

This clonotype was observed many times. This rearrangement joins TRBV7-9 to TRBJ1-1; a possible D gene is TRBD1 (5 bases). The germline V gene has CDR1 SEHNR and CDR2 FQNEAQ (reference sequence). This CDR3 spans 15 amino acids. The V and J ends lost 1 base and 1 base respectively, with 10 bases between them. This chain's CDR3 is CASSLVTGPNTEAFF. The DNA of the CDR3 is TGTGCCAGCAGCTTAGTCACAGGACCGAACACTGAAGCTTTCTTT.

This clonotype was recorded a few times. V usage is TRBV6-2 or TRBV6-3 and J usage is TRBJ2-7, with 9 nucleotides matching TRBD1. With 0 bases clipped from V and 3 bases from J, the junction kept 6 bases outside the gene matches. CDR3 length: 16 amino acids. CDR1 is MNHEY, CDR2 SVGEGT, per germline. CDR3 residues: CASSYSKDRGHYEQYF. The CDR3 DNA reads TGTGCCAGCAGTTACTCAAAGGACAGGGGCCACTACGAGCAGTACTTC.

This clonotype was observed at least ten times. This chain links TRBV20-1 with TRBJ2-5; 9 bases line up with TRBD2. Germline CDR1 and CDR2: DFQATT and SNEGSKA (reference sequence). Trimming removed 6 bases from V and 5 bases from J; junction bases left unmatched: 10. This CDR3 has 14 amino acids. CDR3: CSATHSGSRETQYF. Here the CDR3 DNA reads TGCAGTGCCACCCATAGCGGGAGTAGGGAGACCCAGTACTTC.

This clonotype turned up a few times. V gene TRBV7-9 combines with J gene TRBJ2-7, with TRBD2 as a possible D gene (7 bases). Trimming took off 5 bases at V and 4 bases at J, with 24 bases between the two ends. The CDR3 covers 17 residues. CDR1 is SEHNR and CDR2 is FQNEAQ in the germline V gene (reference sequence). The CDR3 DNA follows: TGTGCCAGCAGCGCGACCAGGGGTGCGGGAGCTACTTACGAGCAGTACTTC. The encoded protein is CASSATRGAGATYEQYF.

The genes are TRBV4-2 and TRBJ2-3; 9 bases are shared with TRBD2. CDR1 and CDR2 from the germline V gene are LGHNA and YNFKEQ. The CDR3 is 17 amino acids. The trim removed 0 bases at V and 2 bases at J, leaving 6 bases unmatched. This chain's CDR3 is CASSQESLAGFTDTQYF. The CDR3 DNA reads TGTGCCAGCAGCCAAGAGAGCCTAGCGGGATTCACAGATACGCAGTATTTT.

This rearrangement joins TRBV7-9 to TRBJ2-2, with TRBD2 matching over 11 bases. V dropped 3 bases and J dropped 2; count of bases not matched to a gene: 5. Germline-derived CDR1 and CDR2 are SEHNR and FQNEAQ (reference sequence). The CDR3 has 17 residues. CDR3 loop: CASSLGGLADNTGELFF. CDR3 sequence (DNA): TGTGCCAGCAGCTTGGGGGGACTAGCGGATAACACCGGGGAGCTGTTTTTT.

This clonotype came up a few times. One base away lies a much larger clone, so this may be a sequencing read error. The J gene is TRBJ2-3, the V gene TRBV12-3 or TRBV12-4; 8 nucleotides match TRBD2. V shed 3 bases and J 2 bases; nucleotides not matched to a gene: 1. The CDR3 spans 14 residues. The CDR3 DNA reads TGTGCCAGCAGTTTTAGCGGGAACACAGATACGCAGTATTTT. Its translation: CASSFSGNTDTQYF.

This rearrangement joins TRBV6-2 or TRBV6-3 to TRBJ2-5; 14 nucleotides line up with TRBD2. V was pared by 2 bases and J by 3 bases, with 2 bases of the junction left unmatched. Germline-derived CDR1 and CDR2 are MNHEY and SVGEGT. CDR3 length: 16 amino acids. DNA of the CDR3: TGTGCCAGCAGTTACGTGGGACTAGCGGGAGAAGAGACCCAGTACTTC. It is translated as CASSYVGLAGEETQYF.

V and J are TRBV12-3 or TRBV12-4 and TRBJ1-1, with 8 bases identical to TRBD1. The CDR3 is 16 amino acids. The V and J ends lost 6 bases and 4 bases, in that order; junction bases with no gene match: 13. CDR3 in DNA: TGTGCCAGCAGCCTCCAGACAGGGGCGCGGGGCACTGAAGCTTTCTTT. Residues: CASSLQTGARGTEAFF.

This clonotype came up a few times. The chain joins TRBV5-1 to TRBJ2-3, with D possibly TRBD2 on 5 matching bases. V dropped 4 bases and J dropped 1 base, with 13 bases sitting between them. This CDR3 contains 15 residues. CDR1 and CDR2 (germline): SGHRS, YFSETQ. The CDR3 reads CASSPEGWGTDTQYF. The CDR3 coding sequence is TGCGCCAGCAGCCCCGAGGGATGGGGCACAGATACGCAGTATTTT.

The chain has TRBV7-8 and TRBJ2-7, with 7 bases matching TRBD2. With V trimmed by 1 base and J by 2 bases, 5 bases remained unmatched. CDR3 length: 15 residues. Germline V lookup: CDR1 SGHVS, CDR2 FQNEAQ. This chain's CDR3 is CASSLVPAGTYEQYF. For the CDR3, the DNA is TGTGCCAGCAGCTTAGTACCAGCGGGGACCTACGAGCAGTACTTC. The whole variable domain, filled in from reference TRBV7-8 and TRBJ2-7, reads GAGVSQSPRYKVAKRGQDVALRCDPISGHVSLFWYQQALGQGPEFLTYFQNEAQLDKSGLPSDRFFAERPEGSVSTLKIQRTQQEDSAVYLCASSLVPAGTYEQYFGPGTRLTVT.

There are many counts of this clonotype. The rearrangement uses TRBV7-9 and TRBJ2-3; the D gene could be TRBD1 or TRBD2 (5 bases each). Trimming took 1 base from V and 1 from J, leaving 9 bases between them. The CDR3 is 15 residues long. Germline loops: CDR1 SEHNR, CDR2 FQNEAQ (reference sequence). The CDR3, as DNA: TGTGCCAGCAGCTTAGTGGGGACCGGCACAGATACGCAGTATTTT. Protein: CASSLVGTGTDTQYF.

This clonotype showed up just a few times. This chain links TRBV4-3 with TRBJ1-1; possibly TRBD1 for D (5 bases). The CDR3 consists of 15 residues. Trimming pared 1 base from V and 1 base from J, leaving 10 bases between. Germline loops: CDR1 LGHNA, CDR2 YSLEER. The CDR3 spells CASSQGQSGNTEAFF. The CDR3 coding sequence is TGCGCCAGCAGCCAAGGACAGAGTGGGAACACTGAAGCTTTCTTT.

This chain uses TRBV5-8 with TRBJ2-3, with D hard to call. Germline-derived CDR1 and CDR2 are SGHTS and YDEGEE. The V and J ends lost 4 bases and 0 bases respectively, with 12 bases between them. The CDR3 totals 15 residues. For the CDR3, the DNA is TGTGCCAGCAGCCTGAGCGTGACAAGCACAGATACGCAGTATTTT. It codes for CASSLSVTSTDTQYF.

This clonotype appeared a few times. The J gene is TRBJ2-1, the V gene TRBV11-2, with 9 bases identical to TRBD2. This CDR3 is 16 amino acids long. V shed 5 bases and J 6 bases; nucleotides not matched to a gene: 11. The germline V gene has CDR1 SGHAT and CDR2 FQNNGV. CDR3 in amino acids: CASSPHPAGGLNEQFF. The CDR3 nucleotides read TGTGCCAGCAGCCCACATCCAGCGGGGGGTCTCAATGAGCAGTTCTTC.

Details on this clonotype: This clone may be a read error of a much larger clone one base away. In DNA, the CDR3 is TGTGCCAGCAGGAGTGGACAGGGACGAGACGAGCAGTACTTC. Translation gives CASRSGQGRDEQYF. The rearrangement uses TRBV12-3 or TRBV12-4 and TRBJ2-7; 8 bases match TRBD1. The CDR3 loop spans 14 amino acids. V was clipped by 6 bases and J by 5 bases; unmatched bases: 9.

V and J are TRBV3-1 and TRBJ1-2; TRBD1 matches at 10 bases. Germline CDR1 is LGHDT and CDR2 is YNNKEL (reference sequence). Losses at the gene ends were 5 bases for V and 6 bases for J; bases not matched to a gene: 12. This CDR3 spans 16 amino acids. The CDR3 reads CASSETGTGVKDGYTF. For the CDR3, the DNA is TGTGCCAGCAGCGAAACCGGGACAGGGGTAAAGGATGGCTACACCTTC. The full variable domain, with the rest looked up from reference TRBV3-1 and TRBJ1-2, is DTAVSQTPKYLVTQMGNDKSIKCEQNLGHDTMYWYKQDSKKFLKIMFSYNNKELIINETVPNRFSPKSPDKAHLNLHINSLELGDSAVYFCASSETGTGVKDGYTFGSGTRLTVV.

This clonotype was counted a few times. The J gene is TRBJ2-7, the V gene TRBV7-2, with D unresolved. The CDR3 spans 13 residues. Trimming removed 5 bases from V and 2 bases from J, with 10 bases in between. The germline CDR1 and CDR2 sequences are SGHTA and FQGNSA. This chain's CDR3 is CASSQMGAYEQYF. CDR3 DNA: TGTGCCAGCAGCCAAATGGGCGCCTACGAGCAGTACTTC.

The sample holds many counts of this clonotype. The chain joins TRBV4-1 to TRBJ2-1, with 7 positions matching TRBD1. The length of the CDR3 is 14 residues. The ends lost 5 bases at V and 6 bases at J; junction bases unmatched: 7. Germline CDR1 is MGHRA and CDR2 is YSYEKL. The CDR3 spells CASSLGQPANEQFF. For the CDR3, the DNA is TGCGCCAGCAGCTTGGGACAGCCGGCCAATGAGCAGTTCTTC.

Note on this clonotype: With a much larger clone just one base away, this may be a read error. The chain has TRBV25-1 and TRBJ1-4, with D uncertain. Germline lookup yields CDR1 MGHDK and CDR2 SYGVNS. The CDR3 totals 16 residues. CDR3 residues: CAISEYIPATNEKLFF. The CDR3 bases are TGTGCCATCAGTGAATATATCCCCGCAACTAATGAAAAACTGTTTTTT.

The CDR3 DNA follows: TGTGCCAGCAGTAAAGGATGGCGTCAAGAGACCCAGTACTTC. Amino acids: CASSKGWRQETQYF. This sequence joins TRBV6-2 or TRBV6-3 and TRBJ2-5; D is ambiguous. V was cut by 5 bases and J by 2 bases, with 12 bases left in between. Germline V lookup: CDR1 MNHEY, CDR2 SVGEGT. This CDR3 is 14 amino acids long.

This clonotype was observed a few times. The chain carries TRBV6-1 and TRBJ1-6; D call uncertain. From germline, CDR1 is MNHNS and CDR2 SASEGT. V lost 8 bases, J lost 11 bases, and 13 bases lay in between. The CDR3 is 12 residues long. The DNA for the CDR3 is TGTGCCAGCCATAAGGAAATGGCACCCCTCCACTTT. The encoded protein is CASHKEMAPLHF.